This TCR beta chain was sequenced for a study of OX40 agonist ivuxolimab in advanced cancers. With respect to this clone: Its target is not known.

Using immunoSEQ multiplex PCR, the repertoire was profiled, and TCRdb retains in-frame clones only, with some absent. The data hold nearly 80,000 clones, with roughly four fifths observed a single time. Study-wide points: Blood T cells, both CD4+ and CD8+, expanded clonally by week 6 at 0.1 to 3.0 mg/kg.

Trimming stripped 2 bases from V and 0 bases from J, with 9 bases between. From germline, CDR1 is SGHRS and CDR2 YFSETQ. The length of the CDR3 is 15 residues. Sequencing was performed on CD4+ or CD8+ T cells sorted from blood, taken in a trial of the OX40 agonist ivuxolimab. The TCR was taken from an adult with an advanced solid tumor such as melanoma, head and neck, liver or kidney cancer. The rearrangement links TRBV5-1 to TRBJ2-1; D not resolved. The CDR3 here is CASSFDGLSYNEQFF. Written as DNA, the CDR3 is TGCGCCAGCAGCTTTGACGGGCTCTCCTACAATGAGCAGTTCTTC. Based on the CDR3 plus reference TRBV5-1 and TRBJ2-1, the full variable domain is KAGVTQTPRYLIKTRGQQVTLSCSPISGHRSVSWYQQTPGQGLQFLFEYFSETQRNKGNFPGRFSGRQFSNSRSEMNVSTLELGDSALYLCASSFDGLSYNEQFFGPGTRLTVL.